The 6 T cell receptor beta chains given below trace back to one sample, sequenced in a study of cytomegalovirus exposure and HLA in healthy donors. The primer mix had 60 Vbeta and 13 Jbeta primers. TCRdb's table, derived via immunoSEQ multiplex PCR, lists solely in-frame clones and lacks some. Of some 170,000 clones in the sample, about 75% are singletons; the top ten hold 3%. The sample consisted of PBMCs. Every receptor here comes from a woman in her forties or fifties in good health and CMV-seropositive.

The chain employs TRBV30 and TRBJ2-3, with TRBD2 as a possible D gene (6 bases). The CDR3 totals 13 residues. V was clipped by 3 bases and J by 4 bases, with 11 bases between them. Germline V lookup: CDR1 GTSNPN, CDR2 SVGIG (reference sequence). The CDR3, as DNA: TGTGCCTGGAGGGGAGGCCTCCCAGATACGCAGTATTTT. Translating gives CAWRGGLPDTQYF.

The V gene is TRBV18, the J gene TRBJ1-2; maybe TRBD1 (5 bases). Trimming shortened V by 2 bases and J by 4 bases, and 8 bases separated the two germline ends. Germline lookup yields CDR1 KGHSH and CDR2 LQKENI. The CDR3 covers 13 residues. CDR3 residues: CASSPDSGYGYTF. The CDR3, as DNA: TGTGCCAGCTCACCAGACAGTGGCTATGGCTACACCTTC.

J is TRBJ2-6 and V is TRBV12-5; perhaps TRBD1 as D (6 bases). In germline, CDR1 is LGHNT, CDR2 FRNRAP. V lost 0 bases, J lost 0 bases, and 21 bases lay in between. The CDR3 is made up of 21 amino acids. The CDR3 DNA sequence: TGTGCTAGTGGTTTGGTTGTAATTCCTGACAGGATGAGCTCTGGGGCCAACGTCCTGACTTTC. The encoded protein is CASGLVVIPDRMSSGANVLTF. Looking up the rest from reference TRBV12-5 and TRBJ2-6 gives the full variable domain: DARVTQTPRHKVTEMGQEVTMRCQPILGHNTVFWYRQTMMQGLELLAYFRNRAPLDDSGMPKDRFSAEMPDATLATLKIQPSEPRDSAVYFCASGLVVIPDRMSSGANVLTFGAGSRLTVL.

The V call is TRBV9, the J call TRBJ1-2, with 9 bases that match TRBD1. The CDR3 is 14 residues long. Trimming cost V 0 bases and J 9 bases; bases outside gene matches: 6. Germline-derived CDR1 and CDR2 are SGDLS and YYNGEE. The CDR3 sequence: CASSVGEGQGRYTF. In nucleotides, the CDR3 is TGTGCCAGCAGCGTAGGGGAGGGACAGGGACGCTACACCTTC.

This rearrangement joins TRBV10-3 to TRBJ2-7; 9 bases match TRBD1. Germline V gene data show CDR1 as ENHRY and CDR2 as SYGVKD. After removal of 3 bases from V and 3 bases from J, the junction contained 6 bases not matched to a gene. This CDR3 has 15 residues. Written as DNA, the CDR3 is TGTGCCATCAGTGACGTAAGACAGGGGGACTACGAGCAGTACTTC. Its translation: CAISDVRQGDYEQYF.

The gene calls are TRBV5-6 and TRBJ2-3; D may be TRBD2 (6 bases). The CDR3 runs 15 residues. Deletions cut 2 bases from V and 0 bases from J, with 10 bases between. Germline CDR1 is SGHDT and CDR2 is YYEEEE. The CDR3 loop reads CASSLLADSTDTQYF. In DNA, the CDR3 is TGTGCCAGCAGCTTATTAGCGGACAGCACAGATACGCAGTATTTT.